Shown below are 16 T cell receptor beta chains from a single sample sequenced in a study of cytomegalovirus exposure and HLA in healthy donors (TCRdb year 2017). The method behind the library was the immunoSEQ multiplex PCR assay. For the multiplex PCR, a mixture combining 60 forward primers for TCR Vbeta segments and 13 reverse primers for TCR Jbeta segments was used. Here the immuneACCESS table is served through TCRdb, limited to in-frame sequences with V and J called. Missing clones are a known gap in these copies; in checked studies unresolved V genes cover under half, and the rest lacks a known reason. For this sample there are about 190,000 clones; approximately 84% appear just once. Of the sample, less than 4.5% falls within the top ten clones. Sequences were obtained from PBMCs. Receptors originate from a man aged 50-59 years in good health and CMV-seronegative.

This chain uses TRBV5-1 with TRBJ1-6; 8 bases agree with TRBD1. The CDR3 length is 15 residues. Germline values: CDR1 SGHRS, CDR2 YFSETQ. The J segment lost 7 bases and the V segment lost 2 bases, leaving 5 bases of the junction unmatched. DNA of the CDR3: TGCGCCAGCAGCTTCGGTACAGGGGGGAATTCACCCCTCCACTTT. Protein: CASSFGTGGNSPLHF.

J is TRBJ2-3 and V is TRBV7-3; weak D call: TRBD2 (5 bases). V was cut by 1 base and J by 2 bases, with 7 bases left in between. This CDR3 has 14 residues. Per germline, CDR1 SGHTA and CDR2 FQGTGA. This CDR3 reads CASSLRGDTDTQYF. The CDR3, as DNA: TGTGCCAGCAGCTTAAGGGGAGACACAGATACGCAGTATTTT.

J is TRBJ1-1 and V is TRBV6-6; D remains unclear. The CDR3 is made up of 12 amino acids. Germline CDR1 reads MNHNY; CDR2 reads SVGAGI (reference sequence). Trimming stripped 2 bases from V and 11 bases from J, with 12 bases between. CDR3 bases: TGTGCCAGCAGTTACGCGGAGGTACTTGCTTTCTTT. The encoded protein is CASSYAEVLAFF.

V gene TRBV7-3 combines with J gene TRBJ2-1, with 9 bases matching TRBD2. Trimming at V came to 5 bases and at J to 1 base, leaving 3 bases not matched to a gene. Per germline, CDR1 SGHTA and CDR2 FQGTGA. The CDR3 loop spans 15 amino acids. CDR3 in amino acids: CASSRAGGSYNEQFF. Here the CDR3 DNA reads TGTGCCAGCAGCCGCGCGGGGGGGTCCTACAATGAGCAGTTCTTC.

A remark on this clone: The junction shows a germline mismatch at one end, possibly a read error. This chain uses TRBV7-9 with TRBJ1-4; TRBD1 matches at 10 bases. The V gene's germline CDR1 is SEHNR and CDR2 FQNEAQ (reference sequence). The CDR3 covers 19 residues. The CDR3 nucleotides read TGTTCCAGCAGCTTATTCCCTCAAAGCCGGGACAGGGGTAATGAAAAACTGTTTTTT. It codes for CSSSLFPQSRDRGNEKLFF. Looking up the rest from reference TRBV7-9 and TRBJ1-4 gives the full variable domain: DTGVSQNPRHKITKRGQNVTFRCDPISEHNRLYWYRQTLGQGPEFLTYFQNEAQLEKSRLLSDRFSAERPKGSFSTLEIQRTEQGDSAMYLCSSSLFPQSRDRGNEKLFFGSGTQLSVL.

This chain joins TRBV6-1 and TRBJ2-5, with TRBD1 as a possible D gene (6 bases). The assigned J gene may be wrong: the sequence end matches TRBJ2-7 better. The germline CDR1 and CDR2 sequences are MNHNS and SASEGT. The CDR3 loop spans 15 amino acids. CDR3 amino acids: CASSEVSTGIYEQYF. In DNA, the CDR3 is TGTGCCAGCAGTGAAGTTTCTACAGGGATCTACGAGCAGTACTTC.

The CDR3 sequence: CASSSRGLSGNTIYF. The CDR3 coding sequence is TGTGCCAGCAGTTCGCGGGGCCTCTCTGGAAACACCATATATTTT. The rearrangement links TRBV27 to TRBJ1-3, with D possibly matching TRBD1 (5 bases). V was trimmed by 4 bases and J by 0 bases, leaving 10 bases between them. This CDR3 has 15 residues. Germline V gene sequence: CDR1 MNHEY, CDR2 SMNVEV (reference sequence).

The chain uses TRBV7-2 and TRBJ2-3; 9 positions agree with TRBD2. Germline trimming cut 0 bases from V and 7 bases from J; bases unmatched to any gene: 5. The CDR3 runs 15 residues. Germline assignment: CDR1 SGHTA and CDR2 FQGNSA. CDR3 bases: TGTGCCAGCAGCTTAGCGAGGCGGGGGGGAAATACGCAGTATTTT. Protein: CASSLARRGGNTQYF.

This chain connects TRBV13 to TRBJ1-1, with D possibly being TRBD1 (6 bases). The CDR3 sequence is 14 residues long. Looked up from germline, CDR1 is PRHDT and CDR2 is FYEKMQ (reference sequence). Trimming removed 3 bases at V and 1 base at J, with 9 bases between. CDR3 DNA sequence: TGTGCCAGCAGCTTGGGGGCAAAGAACACTGAAGCTTTCTTT. Encoded protein: CASSLGAKNTEAFF.

The chain links TRBV9 to TRBJ1-4; a weak D match, TRBD1 (5 bases). The CDR3 spans 11 residues. The V gene's germline CDR1 is SGDLS and CDR2 YYNGEE. The V gene lost 7 bases and the J gene lost 7 bases, with 8 bases spanning the gap. The CDR3 DNA reads as TGTGCCAGCGGGACTGTTGAAAAACTGTTTTTT. Protein: CASGTVEKLFF.

V gene TRBV29-1 combines with J gene TRBJ1-2, with D possibly being TRBD1 (6 bases). V was clipped by 7 bases and J by 5 bases, with 20 bases between them. The germline gives CDR1 SQVTM, CDR2 ANQGSEA. There are 14 residues in the CDR3. CDR3 loop: CSAFVTGSQYGYTF. CDR3 in DNA: TGCAGCGCATTCGTGACAGGTTCCCAATATGGCTACACCTTC.

A note on this clone: Relative to the germline gene, one junction end is altered; a read error may explain this. The chain carries TRBV7-9 and TRBJ1-2, with TRBD1 matching over 8 bases. The CDR3 runs to 14 residues. The V gene's germline CDR1 is SEHNR and CDR2 FQNEAQ (reference sequence). CDR3 DNA: TGTTCCAGCAGCGTGACAGGGGAAAGGTATGGCTACACCTTC. Protein: CSSSVTGERYGYTF.

This clone was detected once. The chain has TRBV11-2 and TRBJ1-1; 8 bases are shared with TRBD1. The CDR3 is made up of 14 amino acids. The germline CDR1 and CDR2 sequences are SGHAT and FQNNGV. The ends lost 4 bases at V and 5 bases at J; junction bases unmatched: 6. The CDR3 DNA reads as TGTGCCAGCAGCTATCAGGGGGCGTTTACTGAAGCTTTCTTT. Protein product: CASSYQGAFTEAFF.

On this clone itself: Other DNA sequences from this sample encode an identical CDR3 as well. The chain combines TRBV15 with TRBJ2-5; perhaps TRBD1 as D (5 bases). The V gene lost 0 bases and the J gene lost 4 bases, with 9 bases spanning the gap. Germline CDR1 reads LNHNV; CDR2 reads YYDKDF (reference sequence). This CDR3 region has 14 residues. The CDR3 is CATSRDRGGETQYF. The DNA for the CDR3 is TGTGCCACCAGCAGAGATAGGGGTGGAGAGACCCAGTACTTC.

This sequence joins TRBV19 and TRBJ2-1; TRBD1 agrees at 9 bases. V shed 6 bases, J shed 10 bases, and the junction held 16 bases outside the gene matches. The germline gives CDR1 LNHDA, CDR2 SQIVND (reference sequence). The CDR3 loop spans 16 amino acids. In nucleotides, the CDR3 is TGTGCCAGTAGCGGGAACCGGGACAGGGTGAAGGGAGAGCAGTTCTTC. Protein product: CASSGNRDRVKGEQFF.

The V call is TRBV27, the J call TRBJ1-3, with unresolved D. Germline CDR1 reads MNHEY; CDR2 reads SMNVEV (reference sequence). The CDR3 length is 14 residues. Trimming stripped 5 bases from V and 3 bases from J, with 11 bases between. DNA for the CDR3: TGTGCCAGCAGTCTGACACCAAGTGGAAACACCATATATTTT. Protein sequence: CASSLTPSGNTIYF.